This T cell receptor beta chain was sequenced in a study of vaccination and CD4 T cells after COVID-19. Study details: Between diagnosis and the drawing of post-COVID samples lay a median roughly 99 days (range 35 to 161). SARS-CoV-2, HCoV-NL63, HCoV-OC43 and HCoV-229E supplied the overlapping spike peptides used to stimulate cells. Study-level points and caveats: There were relatively few convalescent patients studied, and there were no early post-infection timepoints.

This CDR3 spans 15 amino acids. V lost 6 bases and J 2 bases, leaving 14 bases between the germline ends. CDR1 and CDR2 from the germline V gene are LNHDA and SQIVND (reference sequence). With the Oncomine TCR Beta short-read assay, DNA from cultured CD4+ T cells was sequenced. TCRdb reanalysed the PCR reads using MiXCR and keeps one entry per CDR3 protein. The profile shows about 23,000 distinct CDR3 sequences, approximately 67% of them singletons. Specified treatment: approximately nine-day PBMC culture with coronavirus spike peptide pools or control peptides (ViraFEST assay). Healthy recipients of vaccination lacked prior SARS-CoV-2 infection, as evidenced by negative nucleocapsid antibodies both before and after vaccination. Turning to this clonotype: Its antigen is still unknown.

This TCR came from a human donor who received a COVID-19 vaccine. The chain uses TRBV19 and TRBJ1-5, with a possible D match to TRBD1 (5 bases). The source was CD4+ T cells from blood, cultured in vitro, collected after SARS-CoV-2 vaccination. DNA for the CDR3: TGTGCCAGTAGCCCGCCGGGACGGGGCAATCAGCCCCAGCATTTT. It specifies CASSPPGRGNQPQHF. The full variable domain, with the rest looked up from reference TRBV19 and TRBJ1-5, is DGGITQSPKYLFRKEGQNVTLSCEQNLNHDAMYWYRQDPGQGLRLIYYSQIVNDFQKGDIAEGYSVSREKKESFPLTVTSAQKNPTAFYLCASSPPGRGNQPQHFGDGTRLSIL.